What follows are 29 T cell receptor beta chains derived from one specimen sequenced in a study of cytomegalovirus exposure and HLA in healthy donors. The study ran its PCR with 60 Vbeta and 13 Jbeta primers. Here immunoSEQ multiplex PCR was the method, and the copy in TCRdb shows in-frame clones only, minus some. Here the sample spans fewer than 200,000 clones, about four fifths being singletons. Material: PBMCs. These receptor sequences come from a woman aged 18-29 years in good health and CMV-seronegative.

Comments on this clone: One junction end disagrees with the germline gene, perhaps due to a read error. The chain has TRBV5-4 and TRBJ2-1; the D gene is possibly TRBD2 (6 bases). The CDR3 consists of 13 residues. The germline V gene has CDR1 SGHNT and CDR2 YYREEE (reference sequence). CDR3 loop: CASSRDSNNEQFF. The CDR3, as DNA: TGTGCCAGCAGCCGGGACTCCAACAATGAGCAGTTCTTC.

The gene calls are TRBV28 and TRBJ1-1; D may be TRBD1 (5 bases). This CDR3 comprises 16 residues. Germline lookup yields CDR1 MDHEN and CDR2 SYDVKM. The V and J ends lost 2 bases and 5 bases respectively, with 18 bases between them. Here the CDR3 DNA reads TGTGCCAGCAGTTTACTAGGGGAGGCGGAGAAAACTGAAGCTTTCTTT. As protein: CASSLLGEAEKTEAFF.

The rearrangement joins TRBV4-1 to TRBJ2-5; D is uncertain. Germline loops: CDR1 MGHRA, CDR2 YSYEKL. The V gene lost 0 bases and the J gene lost 5 bases, with 13 bases spanning the gap. This CDR3 contains 15 residues. The CDR3 bases are TGCGCCAGCAGCCAAGATCGGATAGCCCTGGAGACCCAGTACTTC. Translation: CASSQDRIALETQYF.

This chain uses TRBV18 with TRBJ2-7, with D possibly TRBD2 on 6 matching bases. Germline values: CDR1 KGHSH, CDR2 LQKENI. Trimming cost V 0 bases and J 2 bases, with 8 bases left between them. CDR3 size: 14 residues. CDR3 DNA: TGTGCCAGCTCACCACCGACTAGTACCTACGAGCAGTACTTC. It encodes CASSPPTSTYEQYF.

This chain links TRBV28 with TRBJ2-7, with D tentatively TRBD1 (5 bases). Looked up from germline, CDR1 is MDHEN and CDR2 is SYDVKM. The CDR3 is 19 amino acids. V dropped 4 bases and J dropped 0 bases, with 25 bases sitting between them. CDR3 residues: CASSSRTFVSTDSSYEQYF. CDR3 nucleotide sequence: TGTGCCAGCAGTTCCCGAACTTTTGTTTCGACAGATAGCTCCTACGAGCAGTACTTC.

The V gene is TRBV6-5, the J gene TRBJ1-1, with TRBD1 as a possible D gene (5 bases). The V and J ends lost 6 bases and 3 bases respectively, with 11 bases between them. Germline loops: CDR1 MNHEY, CDR2 SVGAGI. The length of the CDR3 is 13 residues. CDR3 residues: CASSGGWDTEAFF. The CDR3 DNA reads TGTGCCAGCAGCGGGGGGTGGGACACTGAAGCTTTCTTT.

The rearrangement links TRBV7-9 to TRBJ1-2; D is possibly TRBD1 (5 bases). V lost 3 bases and J lost 6, with 14 bases in between. The CDR3 covers 14 residues. Germline values: CDR1 SEHNR, CDR2 FQNEAQ (reference sequence). The CDR3 region has the DNA TGTGCCAGCAGCTTCCCGCAGGGAATAAATGGCTACACCTTC. Its translation is CASSFPQGINGYTF.

This CDR3 is CASSLYSSNQPQHF. CDR3 coding DNA: TGTGCCAGCAGTTTATATAGCAGCAATCAGCCCCAGCATTTT. The rearrangement uses TRBV28 and TRBJ1-5; no clear D gene. Germline loops: CDR1 MDHEN, CDR2 SYDVKM. V lost 1 base, J lost 1 base, and 5 bases lay in between. CDR3 length: 14 amino acids.

The CDR3 spells CARSLASEPSNQPQHF. CDR3 coding DNA: TGTGCCAGAAGCTTGGCGAGCGAGCCTAGCAATCAGCCCCAGCATTTT. The rearrangement joins TRBV5-3 to TRBJ1-5; the D is unclear. TRBV5-3 belongs to the ORF category, with a function that is uncertain. CDR3 length: 16 residues. V was cut by 0 bases and J by 0 bases, with 10 bases left in between.

This chain links TRBV28 with TRBJ2-3, with D tentatively TRBD2 (5 bases). CDR1 and CDR2 (germline): MDHEN, SYDVKM. This CDR3 region has 15 residues. Trimming left V 2 bases short and J 3 bases short, with 12 bases between. The CDR3 DNA reads as TGTGCCAGCAGTTTAGAGGGAGAAATGACAGATACGCAGTATTTT. This gives the protein CASSLEGEMTDTQYF.

This chain uses TRBV9 with TRBJ1-2; TRBD1 agrees at 7 bases. Germline CDR1 and CDR2: SGDLS and YYNGEE. The CDR3 is made up of 15 amino acids. Unmatched junction bases numbered 10, after V lost 5 bases and J lost 3 bases. CDR3 in DNA: TGTGCCAGCAGAGGGGGAGAGGGGGCAGACTATGGCTACACCTTC. Amino acids: CASRGGEGADYGYTF.

The chain carries TRBV6-1 and TRBJ1-1, with D maybe TRBD1 (5 bases). Trimming shortened V by 6 bases and J by 9 bases, and 11 bases separated the two germline ends. Germline V CDR1 and CDR2: MNHNS, SASEGT. The CDR3 contains 11 residues. CDR3 nucleotide sequence: TGTGCCAGCAGCATAGACAGAAAAGCTTTCTTT. This sequence encodes CASSIDRKAFF.

This clone is a singleton in its sample. The chain is built from TRBV5-4 and TRBJ2-1; 8 nucleotides agree with TRBD2. In germline, CDR1 is SGHNT, CDR2 YYREEE (reference sequence). V gave up 4 bases and J gave up 9 bases; unmatched junction bases: 6. This CDR3 is 13 amino acids long. In DNA form, the CDR3 reads TGTGCCAGCAGCCGCGGGGGGAATATTGAGCAGTTCTTC. Amino acids: CASSRGGNIEQFF.

The rearrangement links TRBV28 to TRBJ1-2, with D possibly matching TRBD1 (5 bases). The CDR3 has 14 residues. The germline V gene encodes CDR1 MDHEN and CDR2 SYDVKM. Trimming left V 3 bases short and J 8 bases short, with 16 bases between. CDR3 sequence (DNA): TGTGCCAGCAGTTTGCCCAGGGCCCTTTACGGCTACACCTTC. Translation gives CASSLPRALYGYTF.

This chain links TRBV11-3 with TRBJ2-7; perhaps TRBD1 as D (6 bases). Germline V lookup: CDR1 SGHNT, CDR2 YENEEA. This CDR3 comprises 17 residues. Trimming removed 1 base at V and 0 bases at J, with 16 bases between. CDR3 sequence: CASSLAPLTGHSYEQYF. Here the CDR3 DNA reads TGTGCCAGCAGCTTAGCCCCATTAACAGGGCACTCCTACGAGCAGTACTTC.

The V gene is TRBV20-1, the J gene TRBJ2-7, with D tentatively TRBD1 (6 bases). This CDR3 is built from 11 residues. Germline lookup yields CDR1 DFQATT and CDR2 SNEGSKA (reference sequence). Trimming left V 6 bases short and J 4 bases short, with 10 bases between. Written as DNA, the CDR3 is TGCAGTGCCTTGGACAGATACGAGCAGTACTTC. It yields the protein CSALDRYEQYF.

This clone was counted only a few times. This chain joins TRBV7-6 and TRBJ2-7; possibly TRBD2 for D (6 bases). The CDR3 spans 13 residues. Germline CDR1 is SGHVS and CDR2 is FNYEAQ. Trimming shortened V by 4 bases and J by 1 base, and 8 bases separated the two germline ends. The CDR3 DNA sequence: TGTGCCAGCAGCTCGGGGGTTTCCTACGAGCAGTACTTC. As protein: CASSSGVSYEQYF.

This clone was seen a few times. This chain joins TRBV6-4 and TRBJ2-7; TRBD2 matches 11 bases. Per the germline V gene, CDR1 is MRHNA and CDR2 is SNTAGT. The V gene end was trimmed by 6 bases and the J gene end by 3 bases; junction bases not matched to a gene: 4. This CDR3 contains 14 residues. The CDR3 DNA sequence: TGTGCCAGCAGGGATGGGACTAGCGGCTACGAGCAGTACTTC. Its protein is CASRDGTSGYEQYF.

The genes are TRBV15 and TRBJ1-2; D is possibly TRBD1 (5 bases). Trimming took 5 bases from V and 3 from J, leaving 10 bases between them. The length of the CDR3 is 13 residues. CDR1 and CDR2 from the germline V gene are LNHNV and YYDKDF (reference sequence). The CDR3: CATSWGGDYGYTF. Here the CDR3 DNA reads TGTGCCACCAGCTGGGGAGGGGACTATGGCTACACCTTC.

The CDR3: CASSQAGGPDEQYF. DNA of the CDR3: TGTGCCAGCAGTCAAGCGGGAGGGCCTGACGAGCAGTACTTC. The V gene is TRBV27, the J gene TRBJ2-7, with 10 positions matching TRBD2. Germline lookup yields CDR1 MNHEY and CDR2 SMNVEV (reference sequence). J lost 5 bases, V lost 5 bases, and 6 bases had no gene match. The length of the CDR3 is 14 residues.

The chain combines TRBV28 with TRBJ2-2; TRBD2 is a possible D gene (6 bases). V shed 1 base and J shed 5 bases, with 8 bases lying between them. This CDR3 region has 14 residues. Germline V gene sequence: CDR1 MDHEN, CDR2 SYDVKM. The CDR3 DNA is TGTGCCAGCAGTTTATTTGGGGGGACCGGGGAGCTGTTTTTT. Its translation: CASSLFGGTGELFF. The full variable domain, with the rest looked up from reference TRBV28 and TRBJ2-2, is DVKVTQSSRYLVKRTGEKVFLECVQDMDHENMFWYRQDPGLGLRLIYFSYDVKMKEKGDIPEGYSVSREKKERFSLILESASTNQTSMYLCASSLFGGTGELFFGEGSRLTVL.

The chain employs TRBV5-1 and TRBJ1-1, with 8 positions matching TRBD1. The junction had 12 bases not matched to a gene; V was cut back by 4 bases and J by 7 bases. The germline V gene encodes CDR1 SGHRS and CDR2 YFSETQ. This CDR3 spans 15 amino acids. The CDR3 spells CASSIRLGDRGEAFF. CDR3 nucleotides: TGCGCCAGCAGCATACGACTTGGCGACAGGGGTGAAGCTTTCTTT. Full variable domain (remainder filled in from reference TRBV5-1 and TRBJ1-1): KAGVTQTPRYLIKTRGQQVTLSCSPISGHRSVSWYQQTPGQGLQFLFEYFSETQRNKGNFPGRFSGRQFSNSRSEMNVSTLELGDSALYLCASSIRLGDRGEAFFGQGTRLTVV.

The chain recombines TRBV27 with TRBJ2-7, with D maybe TRBD1 (6 bases). This CDR3 spans 14 amino acids. The V end was cut by 4 bases, the J end by 6 bases, with 16 bases between. CDR1 and CDR2 (germline): MNHEY, SMNVEV (reference sequence). The CDR3 loop is CASSSHGQGSEQYF. The CDR3 nucleotides read TGTGCCAGCAGTTCCCATGGGCAGGGGAGCGAGCAGTACTTC.

The rearrangement joins TRBV11-2 to TRBJ2-5; 7 bases fit TRBD2. Per germline, CDR1 SGHAT and CDR2 FQNNGV. After removal of 2 bases from V and 4 bases from J, the junction contained 4 bases not matched to a gene. This CDR3 has 14 residues. CDR3 protein: CASSLRGGAETQYF. CDR3 DNA sequence: TGTGCCAGCAGCTTAAGGGGAGGGGCAGAGACCCAGTACTTC.

The V and J genes are TRBV4-2 and TRBJ1-4, with 9 bases matching TRBD1. CDR3 length: 15 residues. J lost 6 bases, V lost 5 bases, and 7 bases had no gene match. CDR1 is LGHNA, CDR2 YNFKEQ, per germline. DNA for the CDR3: TGTGCCAGCAGCACAACACAGGGGGCGGATGAAAAACTGTTTTTT. It yields the protein CASSTTQGADEKLFF.

The V call is TRBV6-5, the J call TRBJ1-4, with 7 bases lining up with TRBD1. V lost 7 bases to trimming and J lost 12 bases; unmatched junction nucleotides: 11. Germline CDR1 and CDR2: MNHEY and SVGAGI. The CDR3 has 13 amino acids. The CDR3 DNA follows: TGTGCCAGCAAACGAGGGGGCCTCGAGGAACTGTTTTTT. Encoded protein: CASKRGGLEELFF.

This chain links TRBV7-2 with TRBJ2-7, with TRBD2 matching over 7 bases. With V trimmed by 5 bases and J by 3 bases, 10 bases remained unmatched. CDR1 and CDR2 (germline): SGHTA, FQGNSA. The CDR3 contains 15 residues. Written as DNA, the CDR3 is TGTGCCAGCAGCCCTGGGCGGGAGAGGTACTACGAGCAGTACTTC. Encoded protein: CASSPGRERYYEQYF.

The chain recombines TRBV7-9 with TRBJ2-5; 12 positions match TRBD2. The CDR3 contains 14 residues. The V gene end was trimmed by 5 bases and the J gene end by 4 bases; junction bases not matched to a gene: 2. Germline V gene lookup returns CDR1 SEHNR and CDR2 FQNEAQ (reference sequence). The CDR3 region is CASSPGLAGETQYF. The CDR3 region has the DNA TGTGCCAGCAGCCCGGGACTAGCGGGAGAGACCCAGTACTTC.

The CDR3 nucleotides read TGTGCCAGCAGACGATTGGACAGGGGAGGAGAGACCCAGTACTTC. It codes for CASRRLDRGGETQYF. This chain connects TRBV6-6 to TRBJ2-5; 9 positions match TRBD1. With 6 bases clipped from V and 4 bases from J, the junction kept 9 bases outside the gene matches. This CDR3 is 15 amino acids long. Germline V gene sequence: CDR1 MNHNY, CDR2 SVGAGI (reference sequence).